The 11 T cell receptor beta chains below come from one sample, sequenced in a study of T cell responses to AZD1222 COVID-19 vaccine. Sequenced by immunoSEQ multiplex PCR; TCRdb stores in-frame clones only, minus some. The data contain around 190,000 clones, approximately 92% of them singletons. The sequences come from peripheral blood, collected on day 0 of AZD1222 vaccination. The receptors were gathered from an adult in good health.

The chain joins TRBV7-2 to TRBJ2-2; 9 bases map to TRBD2. Germline V gene data show CDR1 as SGHTA and CDR2 as FQGNSA. The CDR3 length is 17 residues. The junction had 3 bases not matched to a gene; V was cut back by 0 bases and J by 1 base. The CDR3 region is CASSLAEAGGNTGELFF. The CDR3 DNA reads TGTGCCAGCAGCTTAGCAGAAGCGGGGGGGAACACCGGGGAGCTGTTTTTT. Full variable domain (missing parts from reference TRBV7-2 and TRBJ2-2): GAGVSQSPSNKVTEKGKDVELRCDPISGHTALYWYRQSLGQGLEFLIYFQGNSAPDKSGLPSDRFSAERTGGSVSTLTIQRTQQEDSAVYLCASSLAEAGGNTGELFFGEGSRLTVL.

This clone was counted a few times. V and J are TRBV7-8 and TRBJ1-6; 7 nucleotides agree with TRBD1. The CDR3 consists of 15 residues. The junction had 7 bases not matched to a gene; V was cut back by 5 bases and J by 6 bases. In germline, CDR1 is SGHVS, CDR2 FQNEAQ. CDR3 region: CASSTRQGVNSPLHF. CDR3 in DNA: TGTGCCAGCAGCACACGACAGGGAGTTAATTCACCCCTCCACTTT.

This chain links TRBV6-5 with TRBJ2-7, with D maybe TRBD1 (6 bases). Trimming pared 6 bases from V and 6 bases from J, leaving 15 bases between. The CDR3 runs to 13 residues. Germline CDR1 reads MNHEY; CDR2 reads SVGAGI. CDR3 region: CASRSLDRIEQYF. The CDR3 region has the DNA TGTGCCAGCAGATCCCTGGACAGAATCGAGCAGTACTTC.

The chain carries TRBV7-8 and TRBJ1-1; perhaps TRBD1 as D (5 bases). The V and J ends lost 1 base and 1 base respectively, with 7 bases between them. The CDR3 loop spans 14 amino acids. Germline CDR1 SGHVS, CDR2 FQNEAQ. Here the CDR3 reads CASSLGGTNTEAFF. The DNA for the CDR3 is TGTGCCAGCAGCTTAGGGGGGACGAACACTGAAGCTTTCTTT.

This rearrangement joins TRBV18 to TRBJ2-5, with TRBD1 matching 8 bases. The CDR3 totals 14 residues. Trimming at V came to 5 bases and at J to 2 bases, leaving 4 bases not matched to a gene. Germline loops: CDR1 KGHSH, CDR2 LQKENI. CDR3 sequence: CASSAGTGQETQYF. The CDR3 DNA reads TGTGCCAGCTCAGCCGGGACAGGACAAGAGACCCAGTACTTC.

The rearrangement joins TRBV15 to TRBJ1-1; possible D gene TRBD1, 5 bases. Germline CDR1 and CDR2: LNHNV and YYDKDF (reference sequence). V lost 0 bases to trimming and J lost 5 bases, with 16 bases between them. The CDR3 loop spans 16 amino acids. The CDR3 reads CATSRDSSGGWTEAFF. For the CDR3, the DNA is TGTGCCACCAGCAGAGATTCTAGTGGGGGGTGGACTGAAGCTTTCTTT.

The rearrangement links TRBV5-4 to TRBJ2-5; TRBD1 or TRBD2 may be the D gene (5 bases each). Trimming shortened V by 5 bases and J by 5 bases, and 19 bases separated the two germline ends. Germline V gives CDR1 SGHNT, CDR2 YYREEE (reference sequence). The CDR3 runs 15 residues. In DNA, the CDR3 is TGTGCCAGCAGTCCACCGGGACCCCTTCGGGAGACCCAGTACTTC. Translated, it gives CASSPPGPLRETQYF.

V and J are TRBV18 and TRBJ1-2; D gene uncertain. CDR3 length: 14 residues. Germline CDR1 and CDR2: KGHSH and LQKENI. V lost 3 bases and J lost 1, with 9 bases in between. CDR3 nucleotides: TGTGCCAGCTCACCCTCACATGTTAACTATGGCTACACCTTC. Its translation is CASSPSHVNYGYTF.

The chain joins TRBV18 to TRBJ1-2; a possible D gene is TRBD1 (6 bases). This CDR3 region has 15 residues. The V end lost 2 bases, the J end lost 5 bases, and 15 bases lay between the germline ends. The V gene's germline CDR1 is KGHSH and CDR2 LQKENI. The CDR3 sequence is CASSPTTGEWYGYTF. The CDR3 bases are TGTGCCAGCTCACCAACGACAGGAGAGTGGTATGGCTACACCTTC.

The chain links TRBV11-2 to TRBJ2-4; no definite D call. This CDR3 region has 15 residues. Germline values: CDR1 SGHAT, CDR2 FQNNGV. V lost 5 bases to trimming and J lost 0 bases, with 11 bases between them. The chain's CDR3 is CASSPDSLAKNIQYF. CDR3 nucleotide sequence: TGTGCCAGCAGCCCCGACTCCCTAGCCAAAAACATTCAGTACTTC.

The chain joins TRBV3-1 (or the pseudogene TRBV3-2) to TRBJ2-5; D is unclear. CDR1 and CDR2 (germline): LGHDT, YNNKEL (reference sequence). The CDR3 spans 13 residues. The V gene lost 4 bases and the J gene lost 2 bases, with 8 bases spanning the gap. CDR3 sequence (DNA): TGTGCCAGCAGCCTTGTGTATCAAGAGACCCAGTACTTC. As protein: CASSLVYQETQYF.